This is a list of T cell receptor beta chains from one sample in a study of naive and memory T cell subsets. TCRdb re-called the 5' RACE reads through MiXCR, storing one row per CDR3 protein. The sample shows 50,000 to 60,000 distinct CDR3 sequences, around 8% of them seen only once. The receptors derive from a female donor in good health. Each CDR3 is given without its conserved first and last residue. A D gene is named only where the DNA matches it firmly.

v_call d_call cdr3_aa
TRBV12-3/TRBV12-4 NA ASSLSGGPIGYT
TRBV4-1 NA ASSRVLLAKNIQY
TRBV29-1 TRBD1 SVHRGEETQY
TRBV5-5 NA ASRIQATVSSYEQY
TRBV7-2 NA ASSRGGVIGSPLH
TRBV7-2 NA ASSLTSYYEQY
TRBV10-3 TRBD2 AISDPSGGQETQY
TRBV19 NA ASRPFGPGEDEKLF
TRBV7-2 NA ASSIRTLSSPLH
TRBV28 NA ASSLADAVYYGYT
TRBV11-2 NA ASSLAGLGQETQY
TRBV6-2/TRBV6-3 NA ASSYPVETQY
TRBV24-1 NA ATRGQSTDTQY
TRBV7-9 NA ASSPTESYTIY
TRBV12-3/TRBV12-4 NA ASSSGRFNEKLF
TRBV20-1 NA SAREMVGAPGQANTEAF
TRBV7-3 NA ASSLNGGPYEQY
TRBV30 NA ASWKGRQAF
TRBV14 NA ASSPPGHYNSPLH
TRBV5-5 NA ASSLGLRAGETQY
TRBV5-5 NA ASSFINEQF
TRBV3-1 NA ASSPRLGMGMNTEAF
TRBV2 TRBD1 ASSEAETGPPYNEQF
TRBV5-1 NA ATSLINEGTEAF
TRBV2 NA ASSDGSHEQY
TRBV7-8 NA ASNIGETQY
TRBV19 NA ASSPSLNTGELF
TRBV20-1 NA SARASGAQPQH
TRBV5-1 TRBD1 ASSFRGFSNPDEQF
TRBV4-2 NA ASSPRGLNEQY
TRBV29-1 NA SVGGAGIRNEQY
TRBV19 TRBD1 ASSIGDRGYGYT
TRBV4-3 NA ASSQAGQGKAF
TRBV5-6 NA ASSLGWEREETQY
TRBV4-3 NA ASSQDALGTEAF